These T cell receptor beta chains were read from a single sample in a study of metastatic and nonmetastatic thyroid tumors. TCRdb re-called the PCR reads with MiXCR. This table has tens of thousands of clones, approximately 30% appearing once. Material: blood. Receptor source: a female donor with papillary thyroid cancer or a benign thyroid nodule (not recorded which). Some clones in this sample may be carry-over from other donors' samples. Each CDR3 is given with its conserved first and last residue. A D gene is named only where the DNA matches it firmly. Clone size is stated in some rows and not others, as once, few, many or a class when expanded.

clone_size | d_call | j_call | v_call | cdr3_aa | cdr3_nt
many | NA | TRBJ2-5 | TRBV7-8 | CASSLGRTAFLAQETQYF | TGTGCCAGCAGCTTGGGGAGGACAGCCTTTTTGGCACAAGAGACCCAGTACTTC
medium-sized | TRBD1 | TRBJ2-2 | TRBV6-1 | CASRQTQGANTGELFF | TGTGCCAGCAGACAGACCCAGGGGGCGAACACCGGGGAGCTGTTTTTT
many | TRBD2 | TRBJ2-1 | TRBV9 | CASSVRLAGASDEQFF | TGTGCCAGCAGCGTAAGGCTAGCGGGAGCATCTGATGAGCAGTTCTTC
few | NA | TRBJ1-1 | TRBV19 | CASSRRVETTEAFF | TGTGCCAGTAGTAGACGAGTCGAGACCACTGAAGCTTTCTTT
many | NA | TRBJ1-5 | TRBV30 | CAWSGSEHQPQHF | TGTGCCTGGAGTGGTTCAGAGCATCAGCCCCAGCATTTT
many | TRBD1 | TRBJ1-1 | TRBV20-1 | CSAGSPGQGKEAFF | TGCAGTGCTGGATCCCCGGGACAGGGTAAGGAAGCTTTCTTT
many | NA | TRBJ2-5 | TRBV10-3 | CAISVDWQETQYF | TGTGCCATCAGTGTAGACTGGCAAGAGACCCAGTACTTC
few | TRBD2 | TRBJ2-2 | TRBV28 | CASVSSGRRGNTGELFF | TGTGCCAGCGTGAGTAGCGGGAGACGGGGGAACACCGGGGAGCTGTTTTTT
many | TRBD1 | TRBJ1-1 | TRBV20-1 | CSARDPGQGDTEAFF | TGCAGTGCTAGAGATCCGGGACAGGGCGATACTGAAGCTTTCTTT
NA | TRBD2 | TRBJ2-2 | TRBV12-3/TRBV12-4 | CAIILPQRDPGELFF | TGTGCCATCATCCTCCCTCAGCGGGATCCCGGGGAGCTGTTTTTT
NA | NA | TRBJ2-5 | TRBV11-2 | CTSSRNADQETQYF | TGTACCAGCAGCCGCAACGCAGATCAAGAGACCCAGTACTTC
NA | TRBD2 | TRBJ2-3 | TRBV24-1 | CATSDPTGLGKDTKYF | TGTGCCACCAGTGATCCCACGGGACTAGGTAAAGATACGAAGTATTTT
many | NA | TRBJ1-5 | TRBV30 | CAWSVSGSGQPQHF | TGTGCCTGGAGCGTCTCGGGGAGTGGGCAGCCCCAGCATTTT
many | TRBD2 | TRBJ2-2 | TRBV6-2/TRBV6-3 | CASNTGTRVTGELFF | TGTGCCAGCAACACCGGGACTAGGGTTACCGGGGAGCTGTTTTTT
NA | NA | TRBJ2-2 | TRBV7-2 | CASSLSIGGTVELFF | TGTGCCAGCAGCTTGTCTATCGGGGGCACCGTGGAGCTGTTTTTT
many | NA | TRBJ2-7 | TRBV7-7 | CASSLAEGDEQYF | TGTGCTAGCAGCTTAGCGGAGGGGGACGAGCAGTACTTC
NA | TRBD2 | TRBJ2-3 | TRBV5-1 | CANSTGLAGAADTQYF | TGCGCCAACAGCACGGGACTAGCGGGGGCTGCGGATACGCAGTATTTT
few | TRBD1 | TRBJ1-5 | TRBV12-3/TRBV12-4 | CASILGQWGREPQHF | TGTGCCAGCATCTTGGGACAGTGGGGACGCGAACCCCAGCATTTT
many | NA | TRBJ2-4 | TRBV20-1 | CSASPRDPLGNIQYF | TGCAGTGCTAGCCCCCGGGACCCCCTAGGGAACATTCAGTACTTC
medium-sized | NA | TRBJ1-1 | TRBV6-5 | CASSYGGISTEAFF | TGTGCCAGCAGTTATGGGGGCATCAGCACTGAAGCTTTCTTT
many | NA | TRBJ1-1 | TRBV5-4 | CASSSSGGTEAFF | TGCGCCAGCAGCTCCTCTGGGGGCACTGAAGCTTTCTTT
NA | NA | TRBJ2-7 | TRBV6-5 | CASSSPAGTYDHDF | TGTGCCAGCAGTTCACCAGCAGGAACCTACGATCACGACTTC
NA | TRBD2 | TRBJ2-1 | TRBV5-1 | CASSLPVTSVRSEQFF | TGCGCCAGCAGCTTGCCCGTGACTAGCGTGAGGTCTGAGCAGTTCTTC
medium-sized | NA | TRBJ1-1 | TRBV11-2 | CASSLVGLGLNTEAFF | TGTGCCAGCAGCTTAGTAGGCCTGGGACTGAACACTGAAGCTTTCTTT
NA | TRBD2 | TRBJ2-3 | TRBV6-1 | CASSAGLARRDTQYF | TGTGCCAGCAGTGCCGGACTAGCGAGAAGGGATACGCAGTATTTT
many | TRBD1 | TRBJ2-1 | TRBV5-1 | CASSPGQRNEQFF | TGCGCCAGCAGCCCGGGACAGAGGAATGAGCAGTTCTTC
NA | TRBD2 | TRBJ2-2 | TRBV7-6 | CASSLRPSGSLGELFF | TGTGCCAGCAGCTTAAGGCCAAGCGGGAGTTTGGGGGAGCTGTTTTTT
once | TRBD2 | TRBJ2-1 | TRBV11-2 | CASSLTGGGFLYNEQFF | TGTGCCAGCAGCTTGACCGGCGGGGGGTTTCTCTACAATGAGCAGTTCTTC
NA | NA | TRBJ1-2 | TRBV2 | CVSSEARERVYCGYTF | TGTGTCAGCAGTGAAGCCCGGGAAAGAGTGTACTGTGGCTACACCTTC
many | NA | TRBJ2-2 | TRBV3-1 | CASSQDNGRIGGELFF | TGTGCCAGCAGCCAAGATAACGGGAGAATAGGCGGGGAGCTGTTTTTT
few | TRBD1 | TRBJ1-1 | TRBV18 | CASSPSDRPLKGEAFF | TGTGCCAGCTCTCCTTCGGACAGGCCGCTTAAGGGTGAAGCTTTCTTT
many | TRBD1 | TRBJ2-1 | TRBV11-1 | CASSPDRVDNEQFF | TGTGCCAGCAGCCCGGACAGGGTTGACAATGAGCAGTTCTTC
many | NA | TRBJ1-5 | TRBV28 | CASSLRGKGNQPQHF | TGTGCCAGCAGTTTAAGGGGAAAGGGCAATCAGCCCCAGCATTTT
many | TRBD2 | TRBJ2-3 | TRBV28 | CASSLLEGGYTQYF | TGTGCCAGCAGTTTATTGGAGGGAGGGTATACGCAGTATTTT
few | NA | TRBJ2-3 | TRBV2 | CASSETGKRTDTQYF | TGTGCCAGCAGTGAAACAGGGAAGAGGACAGATACGCAGTATTTT
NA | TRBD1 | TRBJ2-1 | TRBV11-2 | CASSLVEQGAFYEQFF | TGTGCCAGCAGCTTAGTTGAGCAGGGGGCGTTTTATGAGCAGTTCTTC
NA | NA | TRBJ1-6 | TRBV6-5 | CVSSYQGGELSPLHF | TGTGTCAGCAGTTACCAAGGTGGCGAGCTTTCACCCCTCCACTTT
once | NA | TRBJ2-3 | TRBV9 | CACSVGGGQGVTDTQYF | TGTGCCTGCAGCGTAGGAGGAGGGCAGGGGGTCACAGATACGCAATATTTT
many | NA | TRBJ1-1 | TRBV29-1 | CSVPGAGTEAFF | TGCAGCGTTCCAGGGGCAGGCACTGAAGCTTTCTTT